This TCR beta chain originates from a study of shared clonotypes between healthy human individuals. Study-wide results and caveats: Compared with memory subsets, naive subsets generally had larger estimated richness. Of the naive CD4 clonotypes, around 4.9% were shared across a handful of donors.

Using immunoSEQ multiplex PCR, the repertoire was profiled, and TCRdb retains in-frame clones only, with some absent. The profile shows 400,000 to 600,000 clones, about 96% of them singletons. V lost 6 bases, J lost 2 bases, and 22 bases lay in between. Germline values: CDR1 MDHEN, CDR2 SYDVKM. The CDR3 is made up of 17 amino acids. To note about this clone: Its antigen remains unknown.

The receptor comes from a woman aged 30 to 39 in good health. The chain links TRBV28 to TRBJ1-1, with a tentative D call TRBD1 (6 bases). The sequencing sample was made of naive CD4+ T cells sorted from blood. Stated subset: CD45RA+ positively selected. In DNA, the CDR3 is TGTGCCAGCAGGTCCGGAGGACCCGGGACAACAAACACTGAAGCTTTCTTT. This codes for CASRSGGPGTTNTEAFF. Drawing the rest from reference TRBV28 and TRBJ1-1, the complete variable domain is DVKVTQSSRYLVKRTGEKVFLECVQDMDHENMFWYRQDPGLGLRLIYFSYDVKMKEKGDIPEGYSVSREKKERFSLILESASTNQTSMYLCASRSGGPGTTNTEAFFGQGTRLTVV.